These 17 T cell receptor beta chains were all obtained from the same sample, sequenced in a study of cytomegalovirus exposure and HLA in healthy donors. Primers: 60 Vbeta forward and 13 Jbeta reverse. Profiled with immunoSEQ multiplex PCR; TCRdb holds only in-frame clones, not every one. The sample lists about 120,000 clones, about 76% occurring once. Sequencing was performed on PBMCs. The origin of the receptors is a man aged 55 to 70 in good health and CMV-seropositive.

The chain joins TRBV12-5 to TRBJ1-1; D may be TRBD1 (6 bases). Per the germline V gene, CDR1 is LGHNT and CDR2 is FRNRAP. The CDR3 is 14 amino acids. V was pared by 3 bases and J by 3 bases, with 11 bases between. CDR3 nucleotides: TGTGCTAGTGGTTTAGGGGGTTTGGACACTGAAGCTTTCTTT. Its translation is CASGLGGLDTEAFF. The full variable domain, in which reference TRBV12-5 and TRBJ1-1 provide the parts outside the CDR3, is DARVTQTPRHKVTEMGQEVTMRCQPILGHNTVFWYRQTMMQGLELLAYFRNRAPLDDSGMPKDRFSAEMPDATLATLKIQPSEPRDSAVYFCASGLGGLDTEAFFGQGTRLTVV.

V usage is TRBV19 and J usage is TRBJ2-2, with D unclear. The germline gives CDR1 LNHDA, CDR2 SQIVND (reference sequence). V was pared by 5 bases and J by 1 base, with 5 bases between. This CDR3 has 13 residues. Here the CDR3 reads CASSSRNTGELFF. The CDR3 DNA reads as TGTGCCAGTAGTTCGAGGAACACCGGGGAGCTGTTTTTT.

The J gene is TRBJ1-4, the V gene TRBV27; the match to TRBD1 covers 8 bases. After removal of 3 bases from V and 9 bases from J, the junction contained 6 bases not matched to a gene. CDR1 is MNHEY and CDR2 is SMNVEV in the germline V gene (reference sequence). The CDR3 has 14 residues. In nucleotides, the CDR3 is TGTGCCAGCAGTTTGATCCGGGACAGGAAAAAACTGTTTTTT. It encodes CASSLIRDRKKLFF.

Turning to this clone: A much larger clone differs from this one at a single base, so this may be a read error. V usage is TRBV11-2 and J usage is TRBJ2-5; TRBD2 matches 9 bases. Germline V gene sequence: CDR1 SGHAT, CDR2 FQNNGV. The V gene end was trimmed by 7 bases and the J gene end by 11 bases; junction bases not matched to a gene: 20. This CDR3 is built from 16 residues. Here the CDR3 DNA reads TGTGCCAGCACCCCCGTAGGGGCGGGAGGGCGTCTAGCGCAGTACTTC. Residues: CASTPVGAGGRLAQYF.

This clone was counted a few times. Written as DNA, the CDR3 is TGTGCCAGCAAACCGGGACAGGGTACCTACGAGCAGTACTTC. Its translation: CASKPGQGTYEQYF. V gene TRBV2 combines with J gene TRBJ2-7, with 9 bases identical to TRBD1. Germline CDR1 and CDR2: SNHLY and FYNNEI. V shed 7 bases, J shed 2 bases, and the junction held 6 bases outside the gene matches. The CDR3 consists of 14 residues.

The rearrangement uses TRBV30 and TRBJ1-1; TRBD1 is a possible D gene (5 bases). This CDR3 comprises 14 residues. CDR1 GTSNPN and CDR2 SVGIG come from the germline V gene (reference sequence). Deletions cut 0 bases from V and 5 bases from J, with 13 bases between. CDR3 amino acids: CAWSVSSGWTEAFF. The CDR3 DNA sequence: TGTGCCTGGAGTGTAAGTTCAGGGTGGACTGAAGCTTTCTTT.

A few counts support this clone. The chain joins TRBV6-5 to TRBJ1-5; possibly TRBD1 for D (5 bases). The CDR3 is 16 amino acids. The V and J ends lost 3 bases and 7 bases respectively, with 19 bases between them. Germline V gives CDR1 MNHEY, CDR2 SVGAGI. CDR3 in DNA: TGTGCCAGCAGTTATTCGGGTTTGAGCGGGGCCCAGCCCCAGCATTTT. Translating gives CASSYSGLSGAQPQHF.

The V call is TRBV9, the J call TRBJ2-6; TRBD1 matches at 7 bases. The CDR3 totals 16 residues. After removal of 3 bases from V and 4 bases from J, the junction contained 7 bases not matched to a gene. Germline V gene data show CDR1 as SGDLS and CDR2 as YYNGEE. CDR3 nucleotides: TGTGCCAGCAGCGAGAGAGACAGGGTCGGGGCCAACGTCCTGACTTTC. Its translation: CASSERDRVGANVLTF.

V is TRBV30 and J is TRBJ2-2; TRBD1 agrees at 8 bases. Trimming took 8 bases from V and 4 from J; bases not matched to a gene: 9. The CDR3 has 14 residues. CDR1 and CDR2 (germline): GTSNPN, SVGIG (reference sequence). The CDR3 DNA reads TGTGCCAGCGGACAGGGCTCAGGCACCGGGGAGCTGTTTTTT. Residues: CASGQGSGTGELFF.

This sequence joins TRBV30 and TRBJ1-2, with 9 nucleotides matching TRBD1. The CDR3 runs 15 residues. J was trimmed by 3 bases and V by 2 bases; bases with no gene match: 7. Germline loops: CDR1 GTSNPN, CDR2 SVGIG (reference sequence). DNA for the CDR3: TGTGCCTGGAGTTCAACCGGGACAGGGCACTATGGCTACACCTTC. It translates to CAWSSTGTGHYGYTF.

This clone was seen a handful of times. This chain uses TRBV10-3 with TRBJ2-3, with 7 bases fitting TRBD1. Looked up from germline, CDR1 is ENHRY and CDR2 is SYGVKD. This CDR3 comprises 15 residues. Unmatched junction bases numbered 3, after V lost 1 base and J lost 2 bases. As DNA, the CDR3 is TGTGCCATCAGTGAGTTTGGACAGGACACAGATACGCAGTATTTT. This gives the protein CAISEFGQDTDTQYF.

The CDR3 DNA reads TGTGCCAGCAGTTACGCAGAACCAAGCAAGGGGGGCTACACCTTC. Translated: CASSYAEPSKGGYTF. The chain joins TRBV6-5 to TRBJ1-2; D perhaps matches TRBD1 (5 bases). The CDR3 has 15 amino acids. Germline V gives CDR1 MNHEY, CDR2 SVGAGI. V was shortened by 2 bases and J by 8 bases, with 18 bases between the two germline ends.

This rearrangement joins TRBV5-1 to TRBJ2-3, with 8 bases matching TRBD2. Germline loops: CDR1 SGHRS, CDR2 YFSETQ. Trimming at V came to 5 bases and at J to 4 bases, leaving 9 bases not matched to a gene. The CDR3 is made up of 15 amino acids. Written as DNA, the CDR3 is TGCGCCAGCAGTCCGGGACTAGTGGTCGCAGATACGCAGTATTTT. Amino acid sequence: CASSPGLVVADTQYF.

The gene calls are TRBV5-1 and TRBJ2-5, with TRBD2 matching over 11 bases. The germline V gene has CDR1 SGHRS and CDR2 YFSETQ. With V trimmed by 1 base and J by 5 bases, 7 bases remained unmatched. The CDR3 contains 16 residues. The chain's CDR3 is CASSLQASGGLETQYF. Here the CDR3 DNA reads TGCGCCAGCAGCTTGCAAGCTAGCGGGGGGCTCGAGACCCAGTACTTC.

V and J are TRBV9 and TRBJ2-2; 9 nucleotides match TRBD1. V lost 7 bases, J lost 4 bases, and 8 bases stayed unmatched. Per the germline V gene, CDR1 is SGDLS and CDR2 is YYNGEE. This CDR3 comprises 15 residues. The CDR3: CASATGGAGTGELFF. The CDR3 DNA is TGTGCCAGCGCTACAGGGGGCGCGGGCACCGGGGAGCTGTTTTTT.

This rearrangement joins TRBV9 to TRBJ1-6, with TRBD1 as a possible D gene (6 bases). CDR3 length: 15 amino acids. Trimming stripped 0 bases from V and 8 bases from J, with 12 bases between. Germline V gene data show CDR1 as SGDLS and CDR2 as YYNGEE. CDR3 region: CASSVDGDTYSPLHF. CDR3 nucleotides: TGTGCCAGCAGCGTAGATGGGGACACCTATTCACCCCTCCACTTT. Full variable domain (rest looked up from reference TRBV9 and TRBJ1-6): DSGVTQTPKHLITATGQRVTLRCSPRSGDLSVYWYQQSLDQGLQFLIQYYNGEERAKGNILERFSAQQFPDLHSELNLSSLELGDSALYFCASSVDGDTYSPLHFGNGTRLTVT.

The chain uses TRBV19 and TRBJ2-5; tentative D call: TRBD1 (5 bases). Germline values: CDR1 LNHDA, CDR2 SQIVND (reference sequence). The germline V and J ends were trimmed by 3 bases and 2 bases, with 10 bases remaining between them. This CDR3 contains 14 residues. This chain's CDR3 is CASSMLQGQETQYF. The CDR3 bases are TGTGCCAGTAGTATGTTGCAGGGACAAGAGACCCAGTACTTC.